These T cell receptor beta chains were read from a single sample in a study of beta chain features in type 1 diabetes. The table came from immunoSEQ multiplex PCR; TCRdb's copy has only in-frame clones and leaves some out. The sample holds about 160,000 clones, 8% to 9.5% seen once. Specimen: central memory CD4+ T cells from blood. The receptors were gathered from a woman younger than 35 with type 1 diabetes. CDR3s include the opening cysteine and the closing phenylalanine or tryptophan. D genes are given only for firm matches. Size is omitted from some rows. Given values are once, few, many or a class for expanded clones.

j_call,clone_size,v_call,d_call,cdr3_aa,cdr3_nt
TRBJ1-1,-,TRBV5-4,TRBD1,CASFSTQGNGEAFF,TGTGCCAGCTTCTCCACACAGGGGAACGGTGAAGCTTTCTTT
TRBJ1-2,few,TRBV5-4,-,CASSDAQGSNYGYTF,TGTGCCAGCAGTGACGCCCAGGGATCCAACTATGGCTACACCTTC
TRBJ2-3,-,TRBV29-1,-,CSVEDSTDTQYF,TGCAGCGTTGAAGATTCAACAGATACGCAGTATTTT
TRBJ2-5,-,TRBV7-2,-,CASSLRFQGETQYF,TGTGCCAGCAGCTTAAGATTTCAGGGAGAGACCCAGTACTTC
TRBJ2-5,few,TRBV29-1,-,CSVHRGQETQYF,TGCAGCGTTCACCGGGGACAAGAGACCCAGTACTTC
TRBJ2-1,-,TRBV7-9,TRBD2,CASSSPGRVNEQFF,TGTGCCAGCAGCTCCCCAGGGAGGGTCAATGAGCAGTTCTTC
TRBJ1-1,few,TRBV14,-,CASSPSGPGGAFF,TGTGCCAGCAGCCCCTCCGGGCCCGGGGGAGCTTTCTTT
TRBJ2-5,few,TRBV7-2,-,CASSLRVQETQYF,TGTGCCAGCAGCTTGCGGGTCCAAGAGACCCAGTACTTC
TRBJ2-3,-,TRBV7-3,TRBD1,CASSRGGGQGTDTQYF,TGTGCCAGCAGCCGAGGGGGCGGACAGGGAACAGATACGCAGTATTTT
TRBJ2-7,-,TRBV6-6,-,CASNRGTSYEQYF,TGTGCCAGCAATCGGGGGACCTCCTACGAGCAGTACTTC
TRBJ1-1,few,TRBV7-2,-,CASSSPGGTEAFF,TGTGCCAGCAGCTCCCCGGGGGGGACTGAAGCTTTCTTT
TRBJ2-3,few,TRBV30,TRBD2,CAVGAGVADTQYF,TGTGCCGTTGGAGCGGGAGTAGCAGATACGCAGTATTTT
TRBJ2-7,few,TRBV11-2,-,CASSFGGEVQQYF,TGTGCCAGCAGCTTCGGGGGAGAAGTACAGCAGTACTTC
TRBJ2-7,-,TRBV5-1,-,CASASGQSTYEQYF,TGCGCCAGCGCATCCGGACAGTCAACCTACGAGCAGTACTTC
TRBJ2-3,few,TRBV29-1,TRBD1,CSAGTGGLDTQYF,TGCAGCGCCGGTACAGGGGGATTGGATACGCAGTATTTT
TRBJ2-1,few,TRBV23-1,-,CASSPSWPGNEQFF,TGCGCCAGCAGTCCTTCCTGGCCAGGGAATGAGCAGTTCTTC
TRBJ1-5,-,TRBV5-6,-,CASSLRFGGNQPQHF,TGTGCCAGCAGCCTCCGTTTCGGAGGCAATCAGCCCCAGCATTTT
TRBJ2-7,-,TRBV28,-,CASNRGAFPEQYF,TGTGCCAGCAATCGGGGGGCGTTCCCCGAGCAGTACTTC
TRBJ2-4,few,TRBV7-9,-,CASSLASFNIQYF,TGTGCCAGCAGCTTAGCCAGTTTTAACATTCAGTACTTC
TRBJ1-5,few,TRBV30,-,CAWSPRGQIMSNQPQHF,TGTGCCTGGAGCCCTCGAGGGCAGATAATGAGCAATCAGCCCCAGCATTTT
TRBJ1-5,-,TRBV28,-,CASSTPGVGGQPQHF,TGTGCCAGCAGCACCCCAGGCGTGGGGGGTCAGCCCCAGCATTTT
TRBJ2-3,-,TRBV5-1,TRBD2,CASSFSGGGATDTQYF,TGCGCCAGCAGCTTTTCGGGGGGAGGGGCCACAGATACGCAGTATTTT
TRBJ2-3,few,TRBV9,-,CASSVVMGGTDTQYF,TGTGCCAGCAGCGTAGTGATGGGAGGAACAGATACGCAGTATTTT
TRBJ2-2,few,TRBV7-2,-,CASRRRDSVVGELFF,TGTGCCAGCAGACGAAGGGACTCGGTCGTCGGGGAGCTGTTTTTT
TRBJ1-2,few,TRBV11-3,-,CASSLESPRHTF,TGTGCCAGCAGCTTAGAAAGCCCCAGGCACACCTTC
TRBJ2-1,-,TRBV25-1,-,CASSGSGWYNEQFF,TGTGCCAGCAGTGGGTCGGGATGGTACAATGAGCAGTTCTTC
TRBJ2-3,-,TRBV7-9,TRBD2,CASSLASGETGTQYF,TGTGCCAGCAGCTTAGCTAGCGGGGAAACTGGCACGCAGTATTTT
TRBJ1-5,few,TRBV7-9,-,CASSPGRSVRGPQHF,TGTGCCAGCAGCCCAGGGAGGTCCGTCCGCGGGCCCCAGCATTTT
TRBJ1-6,few,TRBV5-1,TRBD1,CASRKDRGQKNSPLHF,TGCGCCAGCAGGAAAGACAGGGGGCAGAAGAATTCACCCCTCCACTTT
TRBJ2-7,-,TRBV5-1,-,CASSPYELQRGYEQYF,TGCGCCAGCAGCCCTTATGAGTTACAAAGGGGATACGAGCAGTACTTC
TRBJ2-7,-,TRBV27,-,CASSSKQGYTYEQYF,TGTGCCAGCAGTTCGAAGCAGGGCTACACCTACGAGCAGTACTTC
TRBJ2-7,few,TRBV28,-,CASDSGFQGGYF,TGTGCCAGCGACTCGGGGTTCCAAGGAGGGTACTTC
TRBJ2-5,-,TRBV5-4,TRBD1,CASSTRDSPRETQYF,TGTGCCAGCAGCACCCGGGACAGCCCGAGGGAGACCCAGTACTTC
TRBJ1-3,few,TRBV7-2,TRBD1,CASSDRGGNTIYF,TGTGCCAGCAGCGACAGGGGCGGAAACACCATATATTTT
TRBJ2-3,-,TRBV9,TRBD1,CASSQGAGTGGTDTQYF,TGTGCCAGCAGCCAAGGGGCCGGGACAGGGGGCACAGATACGCAGTATTTT
TRBJ1-5,-,TRBV7-8,-,CASSLATGNQPQHF,TGTGCCAGCAGCTTAGCGACAGGCAATCAGCCCCAGCATTTT
TRBJ1-2,-,TRBV6-5,-,CASSGSPRTYGYTF,TGTGCCAGCTCGGGATCTCCCCGTACCTATGGCTACACCTTC
TRBJ2-7,-,TRBV19,TRBD2,CASSRGGLAGGPSYEQYF,TGTGCCAGTAGCCGCGGGGGACTAGCGGGAGGGCCCTCCTACGAGCAGTACTTC
TRBJ1-5,-,TRBV6-1,-,CASSEALRGRSNQPQHF,TGTGCCAGCAGTGAAGCGCTCAGGGGCAGGAGCAATCAGCCCCAGCATTTT
TRBJ2-5,few,TRBV7-9,-,CASTWQQETQYF,TGTGCCAGCACTTGGCAGCAAGAGACCCAGTACTTC